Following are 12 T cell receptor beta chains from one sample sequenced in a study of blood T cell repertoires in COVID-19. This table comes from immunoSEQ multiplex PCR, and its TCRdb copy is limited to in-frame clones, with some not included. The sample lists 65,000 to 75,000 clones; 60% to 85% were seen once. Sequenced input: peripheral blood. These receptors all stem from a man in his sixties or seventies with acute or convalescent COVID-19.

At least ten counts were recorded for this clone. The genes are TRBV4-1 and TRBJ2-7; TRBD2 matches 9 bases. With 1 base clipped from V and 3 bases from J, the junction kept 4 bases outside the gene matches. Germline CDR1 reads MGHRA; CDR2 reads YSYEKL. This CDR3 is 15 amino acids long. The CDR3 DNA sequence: TGCGCCAGCAGCCAAGGGACTAGCGTCATCTACGAGCAGTACTTC. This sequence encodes CASSQGTSVIYEQYF.

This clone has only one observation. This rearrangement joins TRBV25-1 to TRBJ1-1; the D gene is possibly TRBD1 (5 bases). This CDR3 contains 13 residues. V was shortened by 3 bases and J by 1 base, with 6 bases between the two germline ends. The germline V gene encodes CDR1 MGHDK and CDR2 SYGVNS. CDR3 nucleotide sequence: TGTGCCAGCAGTGACGGGGGGAACACTGAAGCTTTCTTT. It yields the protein CASSDGGNTEAFF.

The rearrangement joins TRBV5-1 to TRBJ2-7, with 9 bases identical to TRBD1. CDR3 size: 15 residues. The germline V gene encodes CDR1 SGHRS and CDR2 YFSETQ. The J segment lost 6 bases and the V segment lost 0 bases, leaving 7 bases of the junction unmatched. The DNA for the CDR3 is TGCGCCAGCAGCTTGGTGTCGGGACAGGGTCGCGAGCAGTACTTC. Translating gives CASSLVSGQGREQYF.

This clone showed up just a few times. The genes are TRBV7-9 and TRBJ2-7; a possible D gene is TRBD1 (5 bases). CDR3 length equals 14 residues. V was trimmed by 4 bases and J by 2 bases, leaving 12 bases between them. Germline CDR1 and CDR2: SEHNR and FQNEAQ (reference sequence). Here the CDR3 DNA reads TGTGCCAGCAGCTCATTACAGGATACCTACGAGCAGTACTTC. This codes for CASSSLQDTYEQYF.

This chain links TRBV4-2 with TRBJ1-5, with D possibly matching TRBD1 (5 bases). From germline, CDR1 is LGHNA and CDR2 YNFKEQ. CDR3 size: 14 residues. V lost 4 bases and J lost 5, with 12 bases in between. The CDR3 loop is CASSPRSGDQPQHF. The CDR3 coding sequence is TGTGCCAGCAGCCCCCGTTCGGGGGATCAGCCCCAGCATTTT.

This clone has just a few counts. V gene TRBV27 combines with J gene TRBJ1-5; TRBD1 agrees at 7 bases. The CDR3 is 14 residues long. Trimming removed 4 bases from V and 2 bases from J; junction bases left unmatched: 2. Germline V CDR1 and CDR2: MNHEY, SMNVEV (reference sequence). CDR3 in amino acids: CASSYRGGNQPQHF. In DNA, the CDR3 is TGTGCCAGCAGTTACAGGGGTGGCAATCAGCCCCAGCATTTT.

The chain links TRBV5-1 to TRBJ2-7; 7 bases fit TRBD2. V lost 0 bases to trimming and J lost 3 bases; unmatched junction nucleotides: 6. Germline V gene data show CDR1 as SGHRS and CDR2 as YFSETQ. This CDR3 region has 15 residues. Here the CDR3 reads CASSLGAGLVYEQYF. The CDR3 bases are TGCGCCAGCAGCTTGGGCGCCGGACTAGTCTACGAGCAGTACTTC.

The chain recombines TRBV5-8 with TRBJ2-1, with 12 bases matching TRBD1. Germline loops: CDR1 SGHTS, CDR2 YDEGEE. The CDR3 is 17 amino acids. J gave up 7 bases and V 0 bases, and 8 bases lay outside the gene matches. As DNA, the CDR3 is TGTGCCAGCAGCTTGGTTTTGGGACAGGGGGCGAGGAATGAGCAGTTCTTC. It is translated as CASSLVLGQGARNEQFF.

CDR3 amino acids: CASSPPTGAGYTF. CDR3 coding DNA: TGTGCCAGCTCACCACCGACAGGGGCCGGCTACACCTTC. The chain carries TRBV18 and TRBJ1-2, with TRBD1 matching over 8 bases. This CDR3 is built from 13 residues. The V segment lost 0 bases and the J segment 8 bases; nucleotides outside the gene matches: 2. Germline assignment: CDR1 KGHSH and CDR2 LQKENI. Full variable domain (missing parts from reference TRBV18 and TRBJ1-2): NAGVMQNPRHLVRRRGQEARLRCSPMKGHSHVYWYRQLPEEGLKFMVYLQKENIIDESGMPKERFSAEFPKEGPSILRIQQVVRGDSAAYFCASSPPTGAGYTFGSGTRLTVV.

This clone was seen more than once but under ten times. The CDR3 reads CASSISTGGYGYTF. The CDR3 coding sequence is TGTGCCAGTAGCATATCGACAGGGGGCTATGGCTACACCTTC. The chain employs TRBV19 and TRBJ1-2, with 9 bases aligning to TRBD1. V was pared by 6 bases and J by 4 bases, with 6 bases of the junction left unmatched. The germline V gene has CDR1 LNHDA and CDR2 SQIVND (reference sequence). CDR3 length: 14 residues.

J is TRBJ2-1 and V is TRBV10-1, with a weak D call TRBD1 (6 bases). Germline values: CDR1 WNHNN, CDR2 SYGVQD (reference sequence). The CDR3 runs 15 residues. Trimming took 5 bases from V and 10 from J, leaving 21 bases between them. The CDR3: CASSSSGHLVGEQFF. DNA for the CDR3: TGCGCCAGCAGTTCGTCGGGACATCTCGTAGGGGAGCAGTTCTTC.

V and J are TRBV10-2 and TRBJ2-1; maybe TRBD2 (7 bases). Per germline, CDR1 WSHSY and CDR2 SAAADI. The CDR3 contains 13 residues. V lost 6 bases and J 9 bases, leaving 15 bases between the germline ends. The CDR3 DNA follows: TGCGCCAGCAGGCGGGGGCCTGTCCCTGAGCAGTTCTTC. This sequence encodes CASRRGPVPEQFF.